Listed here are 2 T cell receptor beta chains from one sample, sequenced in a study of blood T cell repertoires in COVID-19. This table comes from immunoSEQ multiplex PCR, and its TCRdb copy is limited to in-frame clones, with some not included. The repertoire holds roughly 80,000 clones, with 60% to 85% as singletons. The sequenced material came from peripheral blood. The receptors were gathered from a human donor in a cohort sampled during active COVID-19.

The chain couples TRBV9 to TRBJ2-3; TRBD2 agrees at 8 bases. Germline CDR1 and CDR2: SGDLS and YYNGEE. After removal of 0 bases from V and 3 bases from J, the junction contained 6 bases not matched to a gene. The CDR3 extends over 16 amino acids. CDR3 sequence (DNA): TGTGCCAGCAGCGTAGAGTCGGGAGGGTTTACAGATACGCAGTATTTT. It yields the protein CASSVESGGFTDTQYF.

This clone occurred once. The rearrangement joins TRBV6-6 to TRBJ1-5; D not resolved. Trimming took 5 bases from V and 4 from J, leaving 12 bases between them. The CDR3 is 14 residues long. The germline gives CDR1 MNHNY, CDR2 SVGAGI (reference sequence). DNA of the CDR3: TGTGCCAGCAGTCCCGTAGAGGTAAATCAGCCCCAGCATTTT. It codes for CASSPVEVNQPQHF.